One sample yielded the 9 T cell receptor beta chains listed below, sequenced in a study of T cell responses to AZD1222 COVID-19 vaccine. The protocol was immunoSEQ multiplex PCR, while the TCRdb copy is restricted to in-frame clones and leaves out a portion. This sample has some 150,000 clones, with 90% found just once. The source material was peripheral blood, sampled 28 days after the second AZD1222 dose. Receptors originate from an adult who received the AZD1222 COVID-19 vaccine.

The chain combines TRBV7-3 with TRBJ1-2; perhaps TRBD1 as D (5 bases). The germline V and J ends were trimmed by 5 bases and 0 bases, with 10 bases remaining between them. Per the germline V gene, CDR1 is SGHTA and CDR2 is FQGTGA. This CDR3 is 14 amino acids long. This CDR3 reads CASSPDRANYGYTF. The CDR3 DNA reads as TGTGCCAGCAGCCCCGACAGAGCTAACTATGGCTACACCTTC.

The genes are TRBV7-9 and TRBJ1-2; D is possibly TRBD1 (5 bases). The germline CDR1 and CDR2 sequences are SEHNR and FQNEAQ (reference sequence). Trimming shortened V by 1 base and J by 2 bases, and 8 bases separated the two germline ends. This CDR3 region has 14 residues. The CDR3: CASSLGRGNYGYTF. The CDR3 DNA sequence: TGTGCCAGCAGCTTAGGACGGGGGAACTATGGCTACACCTTC.

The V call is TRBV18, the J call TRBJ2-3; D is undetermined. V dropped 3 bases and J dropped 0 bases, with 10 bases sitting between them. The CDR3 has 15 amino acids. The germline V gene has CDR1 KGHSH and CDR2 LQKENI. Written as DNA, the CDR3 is TGTGCCAGCTCACCGAGGTCCATTAGCACAGATACGCAGTATTTT. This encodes CASSPRSISTDTQYF.

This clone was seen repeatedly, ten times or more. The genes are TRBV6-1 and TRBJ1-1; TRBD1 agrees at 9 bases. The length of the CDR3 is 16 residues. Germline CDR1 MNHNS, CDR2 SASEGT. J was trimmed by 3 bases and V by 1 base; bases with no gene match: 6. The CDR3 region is CASSEVNRGQDTEAFF. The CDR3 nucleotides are TGTGCCAGCAGTGAAGTAAACAGGGGGCAAGACACTGAAGCTTTCTTT.

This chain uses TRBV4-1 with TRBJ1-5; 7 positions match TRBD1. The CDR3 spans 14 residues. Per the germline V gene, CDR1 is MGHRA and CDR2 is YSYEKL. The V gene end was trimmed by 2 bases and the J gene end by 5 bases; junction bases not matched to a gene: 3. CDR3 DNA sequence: TGCGCCAGCAGCCAATCTCAGGGGGATCAGCCCCAGCATTTT. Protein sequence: CASSQSQGDQPQHF.

The CDR3 region has the DNA TGTGCCAGCAGCCAAGACGAGGGGGCAAATCAGCCCCAGCATTTT. Translated: CASSQDEGANQPQHF. The chain uses TRBV3-1 (or the pseudogene TRBV3-2) and TRBJ1-5, with TRBD1 matching 7 bases. Germline V lookup: CDR1 LGHDT, CDR2 YNNKEL (reference sequence). Trimming at V came to 0 bases and at J to 4 bases, leaving 3 bases not matched to a gene. The CDR3 totals 15 residues.

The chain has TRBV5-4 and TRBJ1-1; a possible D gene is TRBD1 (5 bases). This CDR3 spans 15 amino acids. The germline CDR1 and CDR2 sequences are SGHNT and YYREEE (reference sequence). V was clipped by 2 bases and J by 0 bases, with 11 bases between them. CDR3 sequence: CASSFASRVNTEAFF. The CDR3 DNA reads TGTGCCAGCAGCTTCGCCTCCAGGGTGAACACTGAAGCTTTCTTT.

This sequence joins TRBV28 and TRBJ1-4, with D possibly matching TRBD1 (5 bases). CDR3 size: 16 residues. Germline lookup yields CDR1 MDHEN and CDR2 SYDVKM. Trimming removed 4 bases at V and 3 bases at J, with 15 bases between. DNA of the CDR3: TGTGCCAGCAGTTATAGCCCGAAAGGGGCTAATGAAAAACTGTTTTTT. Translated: CASSYSPKGANEKLFF. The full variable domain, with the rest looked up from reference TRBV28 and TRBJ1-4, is DVKVTQSSRYLVKRTGEKVFLECVQDMDHENMFWYRQDPGLGLRLIYFSYDVKMKEKGDIPEGYSVSREKKERFSLILESASTNQTSMYLCASSYSPKGANEKLFFGSGTQLSVL.

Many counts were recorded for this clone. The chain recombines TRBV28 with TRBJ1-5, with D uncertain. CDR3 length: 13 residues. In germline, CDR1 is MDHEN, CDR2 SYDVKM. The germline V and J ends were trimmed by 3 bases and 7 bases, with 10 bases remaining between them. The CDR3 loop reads CASSFRPGQPQHF. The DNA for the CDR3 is TGTGCCAGCAGTTTCCGTCCGGGGCAGCCCCAGCATTTT.